This is a list of T cell receptor beta chains from one sample in a study of human T cells and chemical hapten exposure. TCRdb recomputed calls from the RACE reads with MiXCR, one row per CDR3 protein. Of about 380,000 distinct CDR3 sequences in the sample, approximately 4.4% were seen once. This material consisted of whole blood, taken in connection with sensitization to the hapten diphenylcyclopropenone (DPC). The receptor set was obtained from a woman between 50 and 59 years old with alopecia areata. Some clones in this sample may be carry-over from other donors' samples. The CDR3 runs from the conserved cysteine through the conserved F or W. The order of the fields is J gene, CDR3 length, V gene, D gene, clone size, CDR3 DNA, CDR3 protein. The D gene is left open where the match is weak. Size is omitted from some rows. Given values are once, few, many or a class for expanded clones.

>TRBJ2-7|15|TRBV15|NA|many
TGTGCCACCAGCAGAGATAAGAACAGGGTAGGCGAGCAGTACTTC
CATSRDKNRVGEQYF
>TRBJ1-5|14|TRBV27|NA|few
TGTGCCAGCAGCATCGCCGGGAGCAATCAGCCCCAGCATTTT
CASSIAGSNQPQHF
>TRBJ2-5|16|TRBV15|NA|many
TGTGCCACCAGCAGAGAGGCAGGGTCTTCTACAGAGACCCAGTACTTC
CATSREAGSSTETQYF
>TRBJ1-6|15|TRBV6-5|TRBD1|many
TGTGCCAGCAGCCCACAGGGGATTTTAAATTCACCCCTCCACTTT
CASSPQGILNSPLHF
>TRBJ2-5|15|TRBV2|NA|few
TGTGCCAGCAGTGAAGGGCAGGGCCCCCAAGAGACCCAGTACTTC
CASSEGQGPQETQYF
>TRBJ1-1|12|TRBV29-1|NA|few
TGCAGCGGAAAGACAGGGAACACTGAAGCTTTCTTT
CSGKTGNTEAFF
>TRBJ1-5|14|TRBV27|NA|many
TGTGCCAGCAGTTTATTAGGGAGGAATCAGCCCCAGCATTTT
CASSLLGRNQPQHF
>TRBJ1-3|13|TRBV20-1|NA|few
TGCAGTGCCGAGGACAGTTCTGGAAACACCATATATTTT
CSAEDSSGNTIYF
>TRBJ2-4|16|TRBV7-9|TRBD1|many
TGTGCCAGCAGCCCGGACAGGGTCAAAGCCAAAAACATTCAGTACTTC
CASSPDRVKAKNIQYF
>TRBJ1-1|14|TRBV6-1|NA|NA
TGTGCCAGCAGTGATGGGACCCGGGGCACTGAAGCTTTCTTT
CASSDGTRGTEAFF
>TRBJ2-3|16|TRBV5-4|TRBD2|NA
TGTGCCAGCAGCTTGGCCGGGCGGGGGGCCACAGATACGCAGTATTTT
CASSLAGRGATDTQYF
>TRBJ1-1|14|TRBV11-2|NA|many
TGTGCCAGCAGCTTAGAGCGGCAAAGTAGTGAAGCTTTCTTT
CASSLERQSSEAFF
>TRBJ2-7|14|TRBV3-1|NA|many
TGTGCCAGCAGCAGTGGACTTGTACACTACGAGCAGTACTTC
CASSSGLVHYEQYF
>TRBJ2-4|14|TRBV29-1|NA|few
TGCAGCGTTCAAGGGTTGCGGGCCAAAAACATTCAGTACTTC
CSVQGLRAKNIQYF
>TRBJ1-6|13|TRBV20-1|NA|few
TGCAGTGCTAGAGGGACAGATAATTCACCCCTCCACTTT
CSARGTDNSPLHF
>TRBJ1-2|14|TRBV18|NA|few
TGTGCCAGCTCACCACCCGCGGAAGGCTATGGCTACACCTTC
CASSPPAEGYGYTF
>TRBJ1-1|11|TRBV6-6|NA|few
TGTGCCAGCATTACAGGGACTGAAGCTTTCTTT
CASITGTEAFF
>TRBJ1-1|15|TRBV6-4|TRBD1|many
TGTGCCAGCATAACAGGGGATCTGGAGGACACTGAAGCTTTCTTT
CASITGDLEDTEAFF
>TRBJ2-4|15|TRBV24-1|TRBD1|few
TGTGCCACCATTTGGGCAGGGGGAGAGAAAAACATTCAGTACTTC
CATIWAGGEKNIQYF
>TRBJ1-3|14|TRBV7-2|NA|many
TGTGCCAGCAGCCCACAAACGTCTGGAAACACCATATATTTT
CASSPQTSGNTIYF
>TRBJ2-1|15|TRBV24-1|NA|few
TGTGCCACCAGTGGGCAGGGGCGCAGGGGTAATGAGCAGTTCTTC
CATSGQGRRGNEQFF
>TRBJ2-3|17|TRBV7-2|TRBD1|many
TGTGCCAGCAGCTTGATAGGACAGGGTCTCAGTTCAGATACGCAGTATTTT
CASSLIGQGLSSDTQYF
>TRBJ1-2|12|TRBV12-3/TRBV12-4|NA|NA
TGTGCCAGCAGTTTTGCCGTAGCGGACTACACCTTC
CASSFAVADYTF
>TRBJ2-2|13|TRBV20-1|NA|many
TGCAGTGCTAGAGAGGGGTCCACCGGGGAGCTGTTTTTT
CSAREGSTGELFF
>TRBJ2-1|17|TRBV7-9|TRBD2|many
TGTGCCAGCAGCTTCCCGCGACCGGGAGGATCCTACAATGAGCAGTTCTTC
CASSFPRPGGSYNEQFF
>TRBJ1-2|12|TRBV18|TRBD1|few
TGTGCCAGCTCACCCGGGGACAGGTTCTACACCTTC
CASSPGDRFYTF
>TRBJ1-5|15|TRBV2|NA|few
TGTGCCAGCGAACACGGGGACTATAGCAATCAGCCCCAGCATTTT
CASEHGDYSNQPQHF
>TRBJ2-7|15|TRBV2|NA|few
TGTGCCAGCAGCGACGGACCCGCGAGCTCCTACGAGCAGTACTTC
CASSDGPASSYEQYF
>TRBJ2-1|15|TRBV10-3|NA|many
TGTGCCATCAGTGGGTCCTCGGGGGTTGACAATGAGCAGTTCTTC
CAISGSSGVDNEQFF
>TRBJ2-7|15|TRBV13|NA|many
TGTGCCAGCAGCTTAGGCCTCGGACCTGGCTACGAGCAGTACTTC
CASSLGLGPGYEQYF
>TRBJ1-5|14|TRBV4-1|NA|many
TGCGCCAGCAGCCCCGCTGGGCCCCCTCAGCCCCAGCATTTT
CASSPAGPPQPQHF
>TRBJ1-3|14|TRBV29-1|TRBD1|few
TGCAGCGTTGACCCAGGGGGCCTTGGAAACACCATATATTTT
CSVDPGGLGNTIYF
>TRBJ2-2|15|TRBV3-1|NA|many
TGTGCCAGCAGCCCGCGGAGTGTAGCCCTCGGGGAGCTGTTTTTT
CASSPRSVALGELFF
>TRBJ2-7|15|TRBV9|TRBD1|NA
TGTGCCAGCAGCGTACAGTACCAGGGGGAATACGAGCAGTACTTC
CASSVQYQGEYEQYF
>TRBJ1-2|15|TRBV11-2|NA|few
TGTGCCAGCAGCGGGGGGACGGCCACTAACTATGGCTACACCTTC
CASSGGTATNYGYTF
>TRBJ1-1|16|TRBV7-8|TRBD1|NA
TGTGCCAGCAGCCCGCCGGGACAGGGGGCATGGACTGAAGCTTTCTTT
CASSPPGQGAWTEAFF
>TRBJ2-3|13|TRBV6-2/TRBV6-3|NA|NA
TGTGCCAGCAGCCAAGTTTGGGGAGATACGCAGTATTTT
CASSQVWGDTQYF
>TRBJ1-4|12|TRBV12-3/TRBV12-4|NA|many
TGTGCCAGCAGTTTAGCCGATGAAAAACTGTTTTTT
CASSLADEKLFF
>TRBJ2-3|16|TRBV10-3|TRBD2|few
TGTGCCATCAACGAGCCCCTAGCGGGGGGAACAGATACGCAGTATTTT
CAINEPLAGGTDTQYF
>TRBJ1-2|16|TRBV18|NA|NA
TGTGCCAGCTCACCCATGAAAGGAGCTGGAAGCTATGGCTACACCTTC
CASSPMKGAGSYGYTF
>TRBJ1-2|15|TRBV5-1|NA|many
TGCGCCAGCAGCTTGGAGCCAGGGAGGCACTATGGCTACACCTTC
CASSLEPGRHYGYTF
>TRBJ2-2|15|TRBV6-1|NA|NA
TGTGCCAGCACCCAATACGACAGGAACACCGGGGAGCCGTTTTTT
CASTQYDRNTGEPFF
>TRBJ2-3|16|TRBV6-2/TRBV6-3|TRBD2|few
TGTGCCAGCAGTTACCGACTAGCGGGAGGGGTCAGGACGCAGTATTTT
CASSYRLAGGVRTQYF
>TRBJ2-2|14|TRBV10-3|TRBD2|many
TGTGCCATCTCAGGGACTAGCAACACCGGGGAGCTGTTTTTT
CAISGTSNTGELFF
>TRBJ2-2|15|TRBV27|NA|few
TGTGCCAGCAGTCCCTTCGGGGGGAACACCGGGGAGCTGTTTTTT
CASSPFGGNTGELFF
>TRBJ2-1|14|TRBV19|NA|NA
TGTGCCACCCTGCCAGGTTCATCGAGCAATGAGCAGTTCTTC
CATLPGSSSNEQFF
>TRBJ2-2|17|TRBV4-2|TRBD2|NA
TGTGCCAGCAGCCAAATAAAAAGCGGGGGGGCCCCCGGGGAGCTGTTTTTT
CASSQIKSGGAPGELFF
>TRBJ2-3|15|TRBV5-1|NA|many
TGCGCCAGCAGCTTGGTACGGACTAGCACAGATACGCAGTATTTT
CASSLVRTSTDTQYF
>TRBJ2-5|11|TRBV27|NA|many
TGTGCCAGCAGGGAAGAAGAGACCCAGTACTTC
CASREEETQYF
>TRBJ2-7|13|TRBV13|NA|NA
TGTGCCAGCAGCCTTAGGAGGCAGGCCGAGCAGTACTTC
CASSLRRQAEQYF
>TRBJ1-5|16|TRBV16|NA|NA
TGTGCCAGCAGTCAAGGGACGCCAGGGATGGGTCAGCCCCAGCATTTT
CASSQGTPGMGQPQHF
>TRBJ2-3|16|TRBV29-1|TRBD1|few
TGCAGCGTTGACGCAGCCACAGGGGGCGTTACAGATACGCAGTATTTT
CSVDAATGGVTDTQYF
>TRBJ2-1|14|TRBV12-3/TRBV12-4|TRBD2|NA
TGTGCCAGCAGTTGGAGCGGGGGGGCAGAAGAGCAGTTCTTC
CASSWSGGAEEQFF
>TRBJ2-7|13|TRBV20-1|TRBD2|few
TGCAGTGCCCAGGGACTAGCGGCCTACGAGCAGTACTTC
CSAQGLAAYEQYF
>TRBJ2-7|15|TRBV20-1|TRBD2|many
TGCAGTGCTATTTCGATAGCGGGAGCGTACGACGAGCAGTACTTC
CSAISIAGAYDEQYF
>TRBJ1-3|17|TRBV5-6|NA|many
TGTGCCAGCAGCTTGAGGGGAACGGGGTGGACTGGAAACACCATATATTTT
CASSLRGTGWTGNTIYF